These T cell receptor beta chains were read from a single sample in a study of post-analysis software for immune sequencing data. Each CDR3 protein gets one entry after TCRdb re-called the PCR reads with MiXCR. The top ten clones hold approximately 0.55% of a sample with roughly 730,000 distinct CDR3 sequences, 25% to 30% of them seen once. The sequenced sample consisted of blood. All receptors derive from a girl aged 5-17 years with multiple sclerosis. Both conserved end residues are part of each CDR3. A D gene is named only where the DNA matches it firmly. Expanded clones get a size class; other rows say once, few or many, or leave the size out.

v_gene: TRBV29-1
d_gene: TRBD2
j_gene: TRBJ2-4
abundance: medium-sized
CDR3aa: CSVWTSGRFNIQYF
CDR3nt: TGCAGCGTTTGGACTAGCGGGAGGTTCAACATTCAGTACTTC

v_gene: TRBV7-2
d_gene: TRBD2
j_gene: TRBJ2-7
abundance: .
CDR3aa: CASSLGIASGLAVREQYF
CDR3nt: TGTGCCAGCAGCTTAGGGATCGCATCGGGACTAGCAGTCCGCGAGCAGTACTTC

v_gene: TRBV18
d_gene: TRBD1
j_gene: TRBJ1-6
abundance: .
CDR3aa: CASSPGTGGSDSPLHF
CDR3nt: TGTGCCAGCTCTCCCGGGACAGGGGGCTCGGATTCACCCCTCCACTTT

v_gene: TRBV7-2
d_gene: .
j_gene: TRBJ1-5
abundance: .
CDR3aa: CASSTRGNQPQHF
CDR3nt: TGTGCCAGCAGCACCCGGGGCAATCAGCCCCAGCATTTT

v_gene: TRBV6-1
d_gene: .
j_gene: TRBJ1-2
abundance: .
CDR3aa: CASSEAGQNYGYTF
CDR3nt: TGTGCCAGCAGTGAAGCGGGGCAGAACTATGGCTACACCTTC

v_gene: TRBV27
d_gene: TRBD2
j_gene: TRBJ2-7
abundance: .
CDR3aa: CASSPGRVYEQYF
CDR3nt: TGTGCCAGCAGCCCAGGGAGGGTCTACGAGCAGTACTTC

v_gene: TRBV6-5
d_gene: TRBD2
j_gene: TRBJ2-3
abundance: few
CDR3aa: CASSYGLAGTDTQYF
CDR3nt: TGTGCCAGCAGTTACGGGCTAGCGGGCACAGATACGCAGTATTTT

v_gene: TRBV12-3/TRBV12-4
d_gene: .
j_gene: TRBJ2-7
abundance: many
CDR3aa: CASSSGGAGGYEQYF
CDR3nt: TGTGCCAGCAGTTCCGGGGGCGCGGGCGGCTACGAGCAGTACTTC

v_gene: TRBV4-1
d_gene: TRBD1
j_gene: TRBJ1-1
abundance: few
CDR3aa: CASSHDRAAEAFF
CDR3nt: TGCGCCAGCAGCCACGACAGGGCCGCTGAAGCTTTCTTT

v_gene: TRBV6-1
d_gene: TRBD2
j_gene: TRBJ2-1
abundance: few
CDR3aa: CASSGRWSGSSYNEQFF
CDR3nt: TGTGCCAGCAGTGGGCGGTGGAGCGGGAGCTCCTACAATGAGCAGTTCTTC

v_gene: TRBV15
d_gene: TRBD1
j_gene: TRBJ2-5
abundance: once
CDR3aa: CATSRDLAQGVRETQYF
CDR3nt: TGTGCCACCAGCAGAGATCTCGCCCAGGGGGTACGGGAGACCCAGTACTTC

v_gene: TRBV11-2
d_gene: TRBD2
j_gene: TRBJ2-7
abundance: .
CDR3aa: CASSLARGRAYEQYF
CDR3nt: TGTGCCAGCAGCTTAGCGCGCGGGAGGGCCTACGAGCAGTACTTC

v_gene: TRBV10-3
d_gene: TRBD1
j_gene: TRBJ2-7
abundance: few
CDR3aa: CAIGGTGSSYEQYF
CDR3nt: TGTGCCATCGGCGGGACAGGGAGCTCCTACGAGCAGTACTTC

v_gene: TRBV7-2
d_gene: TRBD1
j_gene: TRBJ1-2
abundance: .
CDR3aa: CASSLAEGADYGYTF
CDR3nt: TGTGCCAGCAGCTTAGCGGAGGGGGCGGACTATGGCTACACCTTC

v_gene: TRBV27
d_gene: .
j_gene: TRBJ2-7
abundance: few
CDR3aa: CASSFIGGVVYEQYF
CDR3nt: TGTGCCAGCAGTTTTATTGGGGGTGTAGTCTACGAGCAGTACTTC

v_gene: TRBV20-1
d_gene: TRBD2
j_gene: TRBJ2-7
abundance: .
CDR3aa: CSATGLAGFYEQYF
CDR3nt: TGCAGTGCTACGGGACTAGCGGGGTTCTACGAGCAGTACTTC

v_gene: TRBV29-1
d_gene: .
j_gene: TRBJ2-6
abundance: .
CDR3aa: CSVPEHSGANVLTF
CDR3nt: TGCAGCGTTCCAGAGCACTCTGGGGCCAACGTCCTGACTTTC

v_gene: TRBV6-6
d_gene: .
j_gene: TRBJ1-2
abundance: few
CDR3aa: CASSYLEGGYTF
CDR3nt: TGTGCCAGCAGTTACCTCGAGGGCGGCTACACCTTC

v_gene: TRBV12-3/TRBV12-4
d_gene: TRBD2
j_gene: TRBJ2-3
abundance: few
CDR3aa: CASSPLLAGGRDTQYF
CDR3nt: TGTGCCAGCAGCCCTCTACTAGCGGGAGGTAGGGATACGCAGTATTTT

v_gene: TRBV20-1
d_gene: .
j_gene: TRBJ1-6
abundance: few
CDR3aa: CSARDEGSSYNSPLHF
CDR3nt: TGCAGTGCTAGAGATGAGGGGAGCTCCTATAATTCACCCCTCCACTTT

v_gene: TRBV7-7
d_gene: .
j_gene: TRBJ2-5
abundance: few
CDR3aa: CASSLGPGRETQYF
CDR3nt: TGTGCCAGCAGCTTAGGGCCCGGCAGAGAGACCCAGTACTTC

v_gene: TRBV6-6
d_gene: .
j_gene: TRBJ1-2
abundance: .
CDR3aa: CASSYSTPQDPNYGYTF
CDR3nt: TGTGCCAGCAGTTACTCGACCCCACAGGACCCAAATTATGGCTACACCTTC

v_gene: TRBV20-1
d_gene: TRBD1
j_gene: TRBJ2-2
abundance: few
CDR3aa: CSAPGQGALGTGELFF
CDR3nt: TGCAGTGCTCCGGGACAGGGGGCGCTGGGGACCGGGGAGCTGTTTTTT

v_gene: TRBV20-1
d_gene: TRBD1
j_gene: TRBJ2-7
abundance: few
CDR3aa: CSARVPTGAYEQYF
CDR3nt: TGCAGTGCTAGAGTCCCGACAGGGGCCTACGAGCAGTACTTC